This TCR beta chain was identified in a study of PD-1 blockade in mismatch repair-deficient tumors. TCRdb's table, derived via immunoSEQ multiplex PCR, lists solely in-frame clones and lacks some. Of about 120,000 clones listed, about nine tenths are singletons. PCR or immunohistochemistry showed mismatch repair deficiency in every enrolled patient. Germline V gives CDR1 SQVTM, CDR2 ANQGSEA. V was shortened by 5 bases and J by 7 bases, with 15 bases between the two germline ends. This CDR3 has 12 residues. Specimen: peripheral blood, collected 72 weeks after starting pembrolizumab. The chain recombines TRBV29-1 with TRBJ2-7; weak D call: TRBD1 (6 bases). The sequence derives from an adult with mismatch repair-deficient cancer. The CDR3 reads CSVTDRLGEQYF. In nucleotides, the CDR3 is TGCAGCGTTACAGACAGGCTAGGGGAGCAGTACTTC.